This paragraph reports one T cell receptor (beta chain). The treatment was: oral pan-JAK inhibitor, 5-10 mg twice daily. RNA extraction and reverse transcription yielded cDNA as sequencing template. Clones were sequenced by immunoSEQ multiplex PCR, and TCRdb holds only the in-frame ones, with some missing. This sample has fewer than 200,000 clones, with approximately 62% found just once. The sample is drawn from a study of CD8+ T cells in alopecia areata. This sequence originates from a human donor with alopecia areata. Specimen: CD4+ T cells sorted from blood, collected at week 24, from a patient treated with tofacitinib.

In DNA form, the CDR3 reads TGTGCCAGCAGTGGATCTAGCGGGGGCACAGATACGCAGTATTTT. Encoded protein: CASSGSSGGTDTQYF. The J gene is TRBJ2-3, the V gene TRBV6-4; 9 bases align to TRBD2. From germline, CDR1 is MRHNA and CDR2 SNTAGT. This CDR3 contains 15 residues. Trimming at V came to 4 bases and at J to 1 base, leaving 3 bases not matched to a gene.